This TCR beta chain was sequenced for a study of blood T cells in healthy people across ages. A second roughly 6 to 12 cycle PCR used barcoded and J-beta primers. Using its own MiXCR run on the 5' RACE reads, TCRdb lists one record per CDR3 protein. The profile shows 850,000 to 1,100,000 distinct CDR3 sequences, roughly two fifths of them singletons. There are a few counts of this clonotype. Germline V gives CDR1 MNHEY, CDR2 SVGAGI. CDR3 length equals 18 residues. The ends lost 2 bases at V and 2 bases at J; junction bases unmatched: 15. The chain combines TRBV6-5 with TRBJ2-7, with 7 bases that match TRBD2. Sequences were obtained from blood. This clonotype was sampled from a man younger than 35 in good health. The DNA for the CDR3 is TGTGCCAGCAGTTACACGTCCAGGATAGCGGGCGACCCCTACGAGCAGTACTTC. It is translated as CASSYTSRIAGDPYEQYF.